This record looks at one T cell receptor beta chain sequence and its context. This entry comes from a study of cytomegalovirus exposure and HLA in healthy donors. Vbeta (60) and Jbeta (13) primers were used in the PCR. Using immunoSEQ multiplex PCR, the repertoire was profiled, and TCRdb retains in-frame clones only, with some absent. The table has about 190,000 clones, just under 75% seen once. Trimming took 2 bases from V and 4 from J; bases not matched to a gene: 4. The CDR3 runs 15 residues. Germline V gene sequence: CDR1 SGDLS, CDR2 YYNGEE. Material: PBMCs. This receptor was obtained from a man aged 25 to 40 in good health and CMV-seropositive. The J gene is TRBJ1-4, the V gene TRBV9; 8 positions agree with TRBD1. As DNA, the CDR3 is TGTGCCAGCAGCGTGGCGACAGGGGTTAATGAAAAACTGTTTTTT. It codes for CASSVATGVNEKLFF.